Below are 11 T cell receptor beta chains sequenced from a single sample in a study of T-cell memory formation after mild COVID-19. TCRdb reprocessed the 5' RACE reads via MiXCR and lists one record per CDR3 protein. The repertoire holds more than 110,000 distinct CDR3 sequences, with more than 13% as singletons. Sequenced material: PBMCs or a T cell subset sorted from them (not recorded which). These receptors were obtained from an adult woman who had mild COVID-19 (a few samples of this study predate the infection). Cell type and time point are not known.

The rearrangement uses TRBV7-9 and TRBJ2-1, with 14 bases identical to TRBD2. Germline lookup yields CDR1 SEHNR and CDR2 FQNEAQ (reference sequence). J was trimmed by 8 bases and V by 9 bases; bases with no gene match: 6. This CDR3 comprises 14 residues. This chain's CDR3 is CASGTSGGGDEQFF. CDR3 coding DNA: TGTGCCAGTGGGACTAGCGGGGGTGGAGATGAGCAGTTCTTC.

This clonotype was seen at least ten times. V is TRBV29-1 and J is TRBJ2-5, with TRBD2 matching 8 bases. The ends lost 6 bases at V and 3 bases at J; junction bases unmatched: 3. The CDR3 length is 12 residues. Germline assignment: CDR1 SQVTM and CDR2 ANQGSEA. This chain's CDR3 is CSVEGLEETQYF. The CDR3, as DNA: TGCAGCGTGGAGGGACTAGAAGAGACCCAGTACTTC.

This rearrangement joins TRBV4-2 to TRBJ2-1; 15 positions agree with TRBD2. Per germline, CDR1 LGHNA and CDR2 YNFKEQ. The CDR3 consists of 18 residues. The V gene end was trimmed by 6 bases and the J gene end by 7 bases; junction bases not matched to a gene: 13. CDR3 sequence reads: CASSRPGLAGGRGNEQFF. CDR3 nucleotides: TGTGCCAGCAGTCGGCCGGGACTAGCGGGAGGAAGGGGGAATGAGCAGTTCTTC.

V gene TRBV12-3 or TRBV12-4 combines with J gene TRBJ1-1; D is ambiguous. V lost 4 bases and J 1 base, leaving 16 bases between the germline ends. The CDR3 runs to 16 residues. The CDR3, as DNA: TGTGCCAGCAGTTCGGTTGGTGCCCTTCGGAACACTGAAGCTTTCTTT. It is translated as CASSSVGALRNTEAFF.

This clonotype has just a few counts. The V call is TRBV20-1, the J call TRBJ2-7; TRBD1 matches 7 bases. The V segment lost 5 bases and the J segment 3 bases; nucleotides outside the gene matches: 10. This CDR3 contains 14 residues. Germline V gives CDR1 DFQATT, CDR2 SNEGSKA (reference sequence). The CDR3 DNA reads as TGCAGTGCTTCCCGACGGGACAGTATCTACGAGCAGTACTTC. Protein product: CSASRRDSIYEQYF.

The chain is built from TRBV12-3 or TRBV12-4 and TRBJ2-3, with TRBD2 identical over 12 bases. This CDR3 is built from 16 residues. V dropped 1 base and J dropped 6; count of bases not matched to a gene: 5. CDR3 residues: CASSLGLAGEYDTQYF. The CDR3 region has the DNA TGTGCCAGCAGTTTAGGACTAGCGGGAGAGTACGATACGCAGTATTTT.

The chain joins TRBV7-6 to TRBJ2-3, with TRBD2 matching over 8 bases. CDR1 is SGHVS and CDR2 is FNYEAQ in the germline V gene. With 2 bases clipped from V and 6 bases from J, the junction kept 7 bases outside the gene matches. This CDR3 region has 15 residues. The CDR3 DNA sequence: TGTGCCAGCAGCTTAAGAGCGGGAGACTGGGATACGCAGTATTTT. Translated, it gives CASSLRAGDWDTQYF. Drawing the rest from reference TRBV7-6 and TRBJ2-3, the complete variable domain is GAGVSQSPRYKVTKRGQDVALRCDPISGHVSLYWYRQALGQGPEFLTYFNYEAQQDKSGLPNDRFSAERPEGSISTLTIQRTEQRDSAMYRCASSLRAGDWDTQYFGPGTRLTVL.

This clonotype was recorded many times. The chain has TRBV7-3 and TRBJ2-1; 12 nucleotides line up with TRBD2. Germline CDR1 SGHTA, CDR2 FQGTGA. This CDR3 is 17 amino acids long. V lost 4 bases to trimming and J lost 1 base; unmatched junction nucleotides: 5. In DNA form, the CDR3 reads TGTGCCAGCAGCTCAAATGGACTAGCGGGGTCCTACAATGAGCAGTTCTTC. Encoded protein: CASSSNGLAGSYNEQFF.

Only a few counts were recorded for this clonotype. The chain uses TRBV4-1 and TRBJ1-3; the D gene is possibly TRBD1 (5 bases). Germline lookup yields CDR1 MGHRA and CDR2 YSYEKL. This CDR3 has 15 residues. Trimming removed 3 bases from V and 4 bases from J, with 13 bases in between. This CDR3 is CASSQVQGRGNTIYF. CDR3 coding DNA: TGCGCCAGCAGCCAGGTCCAGGGTCGAGGAAACACCATATATTTT.

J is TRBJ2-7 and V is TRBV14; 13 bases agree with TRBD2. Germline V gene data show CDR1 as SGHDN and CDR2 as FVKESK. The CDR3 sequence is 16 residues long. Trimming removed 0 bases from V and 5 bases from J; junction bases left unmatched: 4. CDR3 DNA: TGTGCCAGCAGCCAAGAAGAACTAGCGGGAGGGGACGAGCAGTACTTC. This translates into CASSQEELAGGDEQYF.

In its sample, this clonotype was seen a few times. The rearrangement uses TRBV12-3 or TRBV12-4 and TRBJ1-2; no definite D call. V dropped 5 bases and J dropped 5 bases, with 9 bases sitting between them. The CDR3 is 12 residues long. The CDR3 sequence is CASSRQIYGYTF. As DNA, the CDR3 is TGTGCCAGCAGTAGGCAGATTTATGGCTACACCTTC.